Listed below are T cell receptor beta chains from one sample, sequenced in a study of identical twins. TCRdb re-called the 5' RACE reads through MiXCR, storing one row per CDR3 protein. The sample shows under 350,000 distinct CDR3 sequences, 8.5% to 9.5% of them seen only once. These same records also appear under a second study, on yellow fever vaccine responses in identical twins.

The specimen was CD8+ T cells sorted from blood. Every receptor here comes from a woman aged 18-35 years in good health. Both conserved end residues are part of each CDR3. D genes are given only for firm matches. Some rows mark clone size as missing; the rest say once, few, many or name a class of expanded clone.

v_call: TRBV27; j_call: TRBJ1-5; clone_size: many; cdr3_length: 14; d_call: NA; cdr3_aa: CASSWKYSNQPQHF; cdr3_nt: TGTGCCAGCAGTTGGAAGTATAGCAATCAGCCCCAGCATTTT
v_call: TRBV7-9; j_call: TRBJ2-5; clone_size: many; cdr3_length: 14; d_call: NA; cdr3_aa: CASSLASGLETQYF; cdr3_nt: TGTGCCAGCAGCTTAGCGTCCGGTTTGGAGACCCAGTACTTC
v_call: TRBV4-2; j_call: TRBJ2-1; clone_size: NA; cdr3_length: 14; d_call: NA; cdr3_aa: CASSQELAAHEQFF; cdr3_nt: TGTGCCAGCAGCCAAGAGTTAGCTGCACATGAGCAGTTCTTC
v_call: TRBV6-4; j_call: TRBJ2-3; clone_size: many; cdr3_length: 16; d_call: NA; cdr3_aa: CASSPFEKGSTDTQYF; cdr3_nt: TGTGCCAGCAGTCCCTTTGAGAAGGGTAGCACAGATACGCAGTATTTT
v_call: TRBV12-3/TRBV12-4; j_call: TRBJ1-6; clone_size: few; cdr3_length: 15; d_call: TRBD1; cdr3_aa: CASGYSSGDSSPLHF; cdr3_nt: TGTGCCAGCGGATACTCGTCAGGGGACAGTTCACCCCTCCACTTT
v_call: TRBV11-1; j_call: TRBJ2-7; clone_size: many; cdr3_length: 18; d_call: TRBD2; cdr3_aa: CASSLAKVGLAVTYEQYF; cdr3_nt: TGTGCCAGCAGCTTAGCGAAGGTTGGACTAGCGGTGACCTACGAGCAGTACTTC
v_call: TRBV20-1; j_call: TRBJ2-1; clone_size: many; cdr3_length: 12; d_call: NA; cdr3_aa: CSARRRDNEQFF; cdr3_nt: TGCAGTGCTAGGAGGCGGGACAATGAGCAGTTCTTC
v_call: TRBV9; j_call: TRBJ2-3; clone_size: NA; cdr3_length: 16; d_call: TRBD2; cdr3_aa: CASSVVTAGLTDTQYF; cdr3_nt: TGTGCCAGCAGCGTAGTTACAGCGGGGCTTACAGATACGCAGTATTTT
v_call: TRBV30; j_call: TRBJ2-3; clone_size: few; cdr3_length: 13; d_call: NA; cdr3_aa: CAWTLTHTDTQYF; cdr3_nt: TGTGCCTGGACCCTGACTCACACAGATACGCAGTATTTT
v_call: TRBV9; j_call: TRBJ1-2; clone_size: few; cdr3_length: 16; d_call: NA; cdr3_aa: CASSVVGGEDNYGYTF; cdr3_nt: TGTGCCAGCAGCGTTGTGGGGGGGGAGGATAACTATGGCTACACCTTC
v_call: TRBV9; j_call: TRBJ2-2; clone_size: many; cdr3_length: 15; d_call: TRBD2; cdr3_aa: CASSPPSGGAGELFF; cdr3_nt: TGTGCCAGCAGCCCCCCTAGCGGGGGGGCCGGGGAGCTGTTTTTT
v_call: TRBV6-1; j_call: TRBJ2-3; clone_size: few; cdr3_length: 16; d_call: TRBD1; cdr3_aa: CASSETGGTGTDTQYF; cdr3_nt: TGTGCCAGCAGCGAAACAGGGGGCACGGGCACAGATACGCAGTATTTT
v_call: TRBV5-4; j_call: TRBJ2-1; clone_size: NA; cdr3_length: 16; d_call: NA; cdr3_aa: CASSIRVRSQWNEQFF; cdr3_nt: TGTGCCAGCAGTATCAGGGTCCGGTCACAATGGAATGAGCAGTTCTTC
v_call: TRBV10-3; j_call: TRBJ2-7; clone_size: many; cdr3_length: 16; d_call: NA; cdr3_aa: CAIAGSGGTPLYEQYF; cdr3_nt: TGTGCCATCGCCGGGAGCGGCGGGACCCCCCTTTACGAGCAGTACTTC
v_call: TRBV9; j_call: TRBJ2-7; clone_size: few; cdr3_length: 15; d_call: TRBD2; cdr3_aa: CASSVAGREGYEQYF; cdr3_nt: TGTGCCAGCAGCGTAGCCGGCAGGGAGGGTTACGAGCAGTACTTC